A single sample gave rise to the 22 T cell receptor beta chains below, sequenced in a study of cytomegalovirus exposure and HLA in healthy donors. PCR employed 60 Vbeta and 13 Jbeta primers. The repertoire was sequenced with immunoSEQ multiplex PCR; TCRdb's copy has only in-frame clones and lacks some. The sample features tens of thousands of clones, with less than 5% in its top ten. The sample was PBMCs. The source is a man younger than 35 in good health and CMV-seropositive.

The chain links TRBV29-1 to TRBJ2-7; D gene unclear. There are 12 residues in the CDR3. V was clipped by 6 bases and J by 3 bases, with 12 bases between them. CDR1 and CDR2 (germline): SQVTM, ANQGSEA. The CDR3 region is CSVALNSYEQYF. In nucleotides, the CDR3 is TGCAGCGTCGCGTTAAATAGCTACGAGCAGTACTTC.

V and J are TRBV6-1 and TRBJ1-4, with D hard to call. The CDR3 is 15 residues long. V lost 8 bases to trimming and J lost 0 bases, with 13 bases between them. Germline CDR1 and CDR2: MNHNS and SASEGT. CDR3 protein: CASRRVLATNEKLFF. CDR3 nucleotides: TGTGCCAGCCGGAGAGTTCTTGCAACTAATGAAAAACTGTTTTTT.

This chain links TRBV19 with TRBJ1-1; no clear D. V lost 5 bases, J lost 5 bases, and 24 bases lay in between. The CDR3 consists of 17 residues. Germline V gives CDR1 LNHDA, CDR2 SQIVND (reference sequence). The CDR3 nucleotides read TGTGCCAGTAGTGAACATCTTCAGGACTTTGGGAGGACTGAAGCTTTCTTT. Amino acids: CASSEHLQDFGRTEAFF.

V gene TRBV15 combines with J gene TRBJ2-1; possible D gene TRBD1, 6 bases. With 4 bases removed from V and 5 bases from J, the gap between germline ends came to 12 bases. This CDR3 region has 14 residues. The V gene's germline CDR1 is LNHNV and CDR2 YYDKDF (reference sequence). The CDR3 DNA is TGTGCCACCAGCACCGGGACAATTCACAATGAGCAGTTCTTC. Protein sequence: CATSTGTIHNEQFF.

The chain combines TRBV19 with TRBJ1-2; no clear D gene. Trimming took off 3 bases at V and 4 bases at J, with 15 bases between the two ends. Per the germline V gene, CDR1 is LNHDA and CDR2 is SQIVND (reference sequence). This CDR3 is 15 amino acids long. CDR3 in amino acids: CASSIPGPNFYGYTF. The CDR3 DNA reads as TGTGCCAGTAGTATCCCTGGGCCGAACTTCTATGGCTACACCTTC.

The chain carries TRBV9 and TRBJ2-1; 8 bases align to TRBD2. V dropped 3 bases and J dropped 0; count of bases not matched to a gene: 2. The V gene's germline CDR1 is SGDLS and CDR2 YYNGEE. This CDR3 is 15 amino acids long. The CDR3 is CASSESGGSYNEQFF. In DNA form, the CDR3 reads TGTGCCAGCAGCGAGAGCGGGGGCTCCTACAATGAGCAGTTCTTC.

This chain connects TRBV5-8 to TRBJ1-5; D is unresolved. Per the germline V gene, CDR1 is SGHTS and CDR2 is YDEGEE. The CDR3 covers 13 residues. V was shortened by 7 bases and J by 6 bases, with 14 bases between the two germline ends. This CDR3 is CASGLDGVQPQHF. Written as DNA, the CDR3 is TGTGCCAGCGGATTGGACGGGGTTCAGCCCCAGCATTTT.

The rearrangement links TRBV10-3 to TRBJ1-2, with 9 bases lining up with TRBD1. The CDR3 totals 15 residues. CDR1 and CDR2 (germline): ENHRY, SYGVKD. After removal of 2 bases from V and 7 bases from J, the junction contained 8 bases not matched to a gene. The CDR3: CAISETGQGYFGYTF. For the CDR3, the DNA is TGTGCCATCAGTGAGACGGGACAGGGATATTTTGGCTACACCTTC.

The genes are TRBV2 and TRBJ2-7; D is perhaps TRBD2 (5 bases). V gave up 6 bases and J gave up 7 bases, with 16 bases separating them. Germline-derived CDR1 and CDR2 are SNHLY and FYNNEI. The CDR3 contains 13 residues. The CDR3 DNA reads as TGTGCCAGCAGCACGGACCGGGGTGGGGAGCAGTACTTC. Amino acid sequence: CASSTDRGGEQYF.

The gene calls are TRBV5-1 and TRBJ2-5, with 8 bases that match TRBD2. Judging by the DNA end, TRBJ2-7 fits better; the J call may be wrong. This CDR3 contains 14 residues. Germline V gives CDR1 SGHRS, CDR2 YFSETQ. The CDR3 DNA sequence: TGCGCCAGCAGCTTGCCGGGAGGGGACTACGAGCAGTACTTC. This sequence encodes CASSLPGGDYEQYF.

This rearrangement joins TRBV18 to TRBJ1-1, with D perhaps matching TRBD1 (6 bases). Germline-derived CDR1 and CDR2 are KGHSH and LQKENI. V lost 6 bases and J 4 bases, leaving 12 bases between the germline ends. The CDR3 runs to 13 residues. CDR3 nucleotides: TGTGCCAGCTCCCTAGGCAGGGGCACTGAAGCTTTCTTT. It specifies CASSLGRGTEAFF.

The rearrangement uses TRBV7-9 and TRBJ2-5; 11 bases fit TRBD2. V lost 4 bases to trimming and J lost 2 bases; unmatched junction nucleotides: 15. CDR3 size: 19 residues. Germline V gene data show CDR1 as SEHNR and CDR2 as FQNEAQ (reference sequence). The CDR3 here is CASSSTVGTSGLRQETQYF. The CDR3, as DNA: TGTGCCAGCAGCTCGACCGTCGGGACTAGCGGTCTTCGGCAAGAGACCCAGTACTTC.

This chain joins TRBV7-2 and TRBJ1-5; D gene ambiguous. V lost 2 bases and J lost 6, with 11 bases in between. Germline CDR1 and CDR2: SGHTA and FQGNSA. This CDR3 is 14 amino acids long. The DNA for the CDR3 is TGTGCCAGCAGCTTATCTGGGGAGGCTCAGCCCCAGCATTTT. This translates into CASSLSGEAQPQHF. The full variable domain, completed using reference TRBV7-2 and TRBJ1-5, is GAGVSQSPSNKVTEKGKDVELRCDPISGHTALYWYRQSLGQGLEFLIYFQGNSAPDKSGLPSDRFSAERTGGSVSTLTIQRTQQEDSAVYLCASSLSGEAQPQHFGDGTRLSIL.

V gene TRBV6-4 combines with J gene TRBJ2-1; D gene uncertain. V shed 2 bases and J shed 5 bases, with 4 bases lying between them. Germline V lookup: CDR1 MRHNA, CDR2 SNTAGT. The CDR3 totals 12 residues. The CDR3 DNA sequence: TGTGCCAGCAGTGACCGGGACAATGAGCAGTTCTTC. This gives the protein CASSDRDNEQFF.

The chain combines TRBV5-1 with TRBJ2-2, with 10 bases matching TRBD1. CDR3 length: 16 residues. Per the germline V gene, CDR1 is SGHRS and CDR2 is YFSETQ. J lost 3 bases, V lost 4 bases, and 6 bases had no gene match. The CDR3 coding sequence is TGCGCCAGCAGCCCCCCCGGGACAGGGGACACCGGGGAGCTGTTTTTT. Protein sequence: CASSPPGTGDTGELFF.

V is TRBV27 and J is TRBJ2-1, with 8 bases fitting TRBD2. Trimming at V came to 9 bases and at J to 8 bases, leaving 18 bases not matched to a gene. The CDR3 sequence is 16 residues long. CDR1 MNHEY and CDR2 SMNVEV come from the germline V gene (reference sequence). The CDR3 coding sequence is TGTGCCAGTGAAGCGACCCGCGCGGGAGGTTTAGATGAGCAGTTCTTC. Amino acids: CASEATRAGGLDEQFF.

The genes are TRBV9 and TRBJ1-1; weak D call: TRBD1 (5 bases). V was clipped by 1 base and J by 1 base, with 20 bases between them. The V gene's germline CDR1 is SGDLS and CDR2 YYNGEE. This CDR3 has 18 amino acids. Here the CDR3 DNA reads TGTGCCAGCAGCGTAAACCCCGGGGGGTTGGACGCGAACACTGAAGCTTTCTTT. This gives the protein CASSVNPGGLDANTEAFF.

The chain uses TRBV30 and TRBJ1-2; D gene unclear. The V end was cut by 3 bases, the J end by 5 bases, with 16 bases between. This CDR3 has 14 amino acids. Germline CDR1 is GTSNPN and CDR2 is SVGIG (reference sequence). The CDR3 DNA follows: TGTGCCTGGAGCTCGGGCGGACTCCTTTATGGCTACACCTTC. This sequence encodes CAWSSGGLLYGYTF.

As regards this clone: One end of the junction does not line up with germline, which may come from a read error. Within the sample, other DNA sequences also encode this same CDR3. The chain couples TRBV15 to TRBJ1-6; D remains unclear. The germline CDR1 and CDR2 sequences are LNHNV and YYDKDF (reference sequence). The CDR3 is made up of 17 amino acids. The CDR3 DNA reads as TGCGCCACCAGCGTTTTTCCCCCGAGCTCCTATAATTCACCCCTCCACTTT. Its translation is CATSVFPPSSYNSPLHF.

The rearrangement links TRBV6-6 to TRBJ1-3; D might be TRBD1 (6 bases). The ends were cut back, 6 bases at V and 6 bases at J, with 12 bases in the middle. The CDR3 has 13 residues. Germline V CDR1 and CDR2: MNHNY, SVGAGI (reference sequence). Here the CDR3 reads CASRDGQTNTIYF. CDR3 sequence (DNA): TGTGCCAGCAGAGACGGACAGACAAACACCATATATTTT.

This rearrangement joins TRBV4-1 to TRBJ2-7; D is uncertain. Trimming shortened V by 0 bases and J by 2 bases, and 8 bases separated the two germline ends. The CDR3 contains 14 residues. Germline V gene lookup returns CDR1 MGHRA and CDR2 YSYEKL. CDR3 nucleotide sequence: TGCGCCAGCAGCCAAGATCGCAGTACCTACGAGCAGTACTTC. Its translation: CASSQDRSTYEQYF.

The rearrangement links TRBV7-2 to TRBJ2-5; 9 bases align to TRBD1. The CDR3 has 15 residues. CDR1 SGHTA and CDR2 FQGNSA come from the germline V gene. V shed 0 bases and J 9 bases; nucleotides not matched to a gene: 8. CDR3 residues: CASSLAYGQGMAQYF. CDR3 in DNA: TGTGCCAGCAGCTTAGCTTATGGACAGGGGATGGCCCAGTACTTC.